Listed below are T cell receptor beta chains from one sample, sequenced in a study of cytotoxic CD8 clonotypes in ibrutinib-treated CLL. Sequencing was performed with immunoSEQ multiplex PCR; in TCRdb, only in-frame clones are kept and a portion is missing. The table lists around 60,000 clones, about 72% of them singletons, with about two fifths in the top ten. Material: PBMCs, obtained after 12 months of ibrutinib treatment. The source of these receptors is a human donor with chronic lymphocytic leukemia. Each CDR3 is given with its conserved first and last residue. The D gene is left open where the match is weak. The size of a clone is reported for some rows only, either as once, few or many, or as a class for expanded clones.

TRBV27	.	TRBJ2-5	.	TGTGCCAGCAAACCGGGGGCGCGGGAGACCCAGTACTTC	CASKPGARETQYF
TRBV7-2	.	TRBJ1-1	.	TGTGCCAGCAGCTTTACCAGGGGGAACACTGAAGCTTTCTTT	CASSFTRGNTEAFF
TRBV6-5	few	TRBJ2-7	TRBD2	TGTGCCAGCAGGACTAGCGGGAGGGCCAACGAGCAGTACTTC	CASRTSGRANEQYF
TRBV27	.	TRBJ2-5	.	TGTGCCAGCAGTTACCGGGAGCCGTTCCAAGAGACCCAGTACTTC	CASSYREPFQETQYF
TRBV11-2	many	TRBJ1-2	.	TGTGCCAGCAGCTCCGTTGGGGGCTATGGCTACACCTTC	CASSSVGGYGYTF
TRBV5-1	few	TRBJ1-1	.	TGCGCCAGCAGCTTTGTGGGCACCACTGAAGCTTTCTTT	CASSFVGTTEAFF
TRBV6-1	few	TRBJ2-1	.	TGTGCCACTCGGATCGGGACTCAGTACAATGAGCAGTTCTTC	CATRIGTQYNEQFF
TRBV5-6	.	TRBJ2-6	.	TGTGCCAGCAGCTTGGGCGGCTCTGGGGCCAACGTCCTGACTTTC	CASSLGGSGANVLTF
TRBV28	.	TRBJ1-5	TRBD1	TGTGCCAGCAGTACCCGACAGGGTCCGTCTCAGCCCCAGCATTTT	CASSTRQGPSQPQHF
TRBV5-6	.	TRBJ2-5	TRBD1	TGTGCCAGCAGCCGCGGACAGGCGATCCAGTACTTC	CASSRGQAIQYF
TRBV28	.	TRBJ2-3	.	TGTGCCAGCAGTTTAGGGGACACTCGCTCTGGGGATACGCAGTATTTT	CASSLGDTRSGDTQYF
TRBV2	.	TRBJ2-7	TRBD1	TGTGCCAGCAGTGCTAAACCGGGACAGGGGCTCTCCTACGAGCAGTACTTC	CASSAKPGQGLSYEQYF
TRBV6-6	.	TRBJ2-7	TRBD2	TGTGCCAGCAGTTACGGGACTAGCGGGAAAGTGGGAGAGCAGTACTTC	CASSYGTSGKVGEQYF
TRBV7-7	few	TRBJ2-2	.	TGTGCTAGCGGAGATTCCGGGACAGCGAACACCGGGGAGCTGTTTTTT	CASGDSGTANTGELFF
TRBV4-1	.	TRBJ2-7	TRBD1	TGCGCCAGCAGCCCGAGACAGGGCTCCTACGAGCAGTACTTC	CASSPRQGSYEQYF
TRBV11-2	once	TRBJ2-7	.	TGTGCCAGCAGCTTAGCTAGCGCTAGCTCCTACGAGCAGTACTTC	CASSLASASSYEQYF
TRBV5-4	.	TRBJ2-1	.	TGTGCCAGCAGCTTGGCGGGCCCCTCCTACAATGAGCAGTTCTTC	CASSLAGPSYNEQFF
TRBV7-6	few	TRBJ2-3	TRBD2	TGTGCCAGCAGCCAAGGACTAGTTATGGGCACAGATACGCAGTATTTT	CASSQGLVMGTDTQYF
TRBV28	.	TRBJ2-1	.	TGTGCCAGCAGTTCCCCCAGGCAATACAATGAGCAGTTCTTC	CASSSPRQYNEQFF
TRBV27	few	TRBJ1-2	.	TGTGCCAGCAGTTTATCGGGCCCTTCCTTTGGCTACACCTTC	CASSLSGPSFGYTF
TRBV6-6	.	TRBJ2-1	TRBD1	TGTGCCAGCAGTTACTTCGGGACAGGGGGCTCGGTTGAGCAGTTCTTC	CASSYFGTGGSVEQFF
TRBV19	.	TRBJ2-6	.	TGTGCCAGTAGTACCATACTCTCTGGGGCCAACGTCCTGACTTTC	CASSTILSGANVLTF
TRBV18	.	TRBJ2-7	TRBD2	TGTGCCAGCTCGAGGACTAGCGGGAGCAGTGAGCAGTACTTC	CASSRTSGSSEQYF
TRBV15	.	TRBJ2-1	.	TGTGCCACCAGCAGAGAGAGCTCCTACAATGAGCAGTTCTTC	CATSRESSYNEQFF
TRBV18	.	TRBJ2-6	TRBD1	TGTGCCAGCTCCTTTTCAGGGGGCCACTCTGGGGCCAACGTCCTGACTTTC	CASSFSGGHSGANVLTF
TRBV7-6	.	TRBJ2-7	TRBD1	TGTGCCAGCAGCAAACCTCGACAGGGGGGGTCCTACGAGCAGTACTTC	CASSKPRQGGSYEQYF
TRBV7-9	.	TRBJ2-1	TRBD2	TGTGCCAGCAGCAAAGGACTAGCGGGGGTGAATGAGCAGTTCTTC	CASSKGLAGVNEQFF
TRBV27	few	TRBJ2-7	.	TGTGCCAGCAGGGCCTTGGCCACCTACGAGCAGTACTTC	CASRALATYEQYF
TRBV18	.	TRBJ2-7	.	TGTGCCAGCTCACCCGGCCCAGGGGTAACCTACGAGCAGTACTTC	CASSPGPGVTYEQYF
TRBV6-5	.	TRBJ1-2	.	TGTGCCAGCAGTTCCCCTGCCATGACAGCTAACTATGGCTACACCTTC	CASSSPAMTANYGYTF
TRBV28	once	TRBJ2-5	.	TGTGCCAGCAGTATATCCCAAGAGACCCAGTACTTC	CASSISQETQYF
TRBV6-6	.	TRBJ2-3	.	TGTGCCAGCAGTTACTCCAGGGGGAGGGATACGCAGTATTTT	CASSYSRGRDTQYF
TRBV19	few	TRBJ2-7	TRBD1	TGTGCCAGTAGTATAGCCGCGACAGGGGAGCACGAGCAGTACTTC	CASSIAATGEHEQYF
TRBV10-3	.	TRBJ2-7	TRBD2	TGTGCCACCACCGGGGGGGATACCTACGAGCAGTACTTC	CATTGGDTYEQYF
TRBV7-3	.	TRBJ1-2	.	TGTGCCAGCAGCCCGACAGGTAGGGGCTACACCTTC	CASSPTGRGYTF
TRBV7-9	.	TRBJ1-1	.	TGTGCCAGCAGCTTAGGGCAAAACACTGAAGCTTTCTTT	CASSLGQNTEAFF
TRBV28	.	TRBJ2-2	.	TGTGCCAGCAGGACGAGAAGGAGAAGGAACACCGGGGAGCTGTTTTTT	CASRTRRRRNTGELFF
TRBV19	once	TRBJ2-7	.	TGTGCCAGTAGCCCACGGCGCTTCCACTACGAGCAGTACTTC	CASSPRRFHYEQYF
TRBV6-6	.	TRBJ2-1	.	TGTGCCAGCAAAATAACCCAGGGGCTTTCCTACAATGAGCAGTTCTTC	CASKITQGLSYNEQFF
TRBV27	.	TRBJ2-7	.	TGTGCCAGCAGTTTATACATTGACAGCTACGAGCAGTACTTC	CASSLYIDSYEQYF
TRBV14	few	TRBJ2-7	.	TGTGCCAGCAGCCAAGGGCAGTTACGCTCCTACGAGCAGTACTTC	CASSQGQLRSYEQYF
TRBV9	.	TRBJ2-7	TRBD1	TGTGCCAGCAGCAGGGGGCCGGGACAGTCCTACGAGCAGTACTTC	CASSRGPGQSYEQYF
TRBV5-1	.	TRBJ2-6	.	TGCGCCAGCAGCTTGGGAGGTGATGGGGCCAACGTCCTGACTTTC	CASSLGGDGANVLTF
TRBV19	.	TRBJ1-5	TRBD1	TGTGCCAGTAGTACTGCACTTGACAGGGTCAATCAGCCCCAGCATTTT	CASSTALDRVNQPQHF
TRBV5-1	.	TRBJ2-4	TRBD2	TGCGCCAGCAGCGTAGCGGGAGGGCCGGGAAACATTCAGTACTTC	CASSVAGGPGNIQYF
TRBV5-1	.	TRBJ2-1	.	TGCGCCAGCAGCTTGGGAGACAATGAGCAGTTCTTC	CASSLGDNEQFF
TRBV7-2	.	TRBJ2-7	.	TGTGCCAGCAGCAAAGCACCCCTGGACAGCTACGAGCAGTACTTC	CASSKAPLDSYEQYF
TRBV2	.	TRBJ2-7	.	TGTGCCAGCAGTGGAGGTAACGAGCAGTACTTC	CASSGGNEQYF
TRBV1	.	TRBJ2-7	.	TGCACCAGCAGCCAGAAACCGGGACTAGCGGGACACGAGCAGTACTTC	CTSSQKPGLAGHEQYF
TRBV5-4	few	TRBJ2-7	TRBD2	TGTGCCAGCAGCTTGGAGGCTAGCGGGATCGGGGGGGAGCAGTACTTC	CASSLEASGIGGEQYF
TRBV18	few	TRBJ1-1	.	TGTGCCAGCTCACCGAGGACGGGCCGCACTGAAGCTTTCTTT	CASSPRTGRTEAFF
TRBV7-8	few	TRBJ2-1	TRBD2	TGTGCCAGCAGCTTAGAGAGGACTAGCGGGAGTAATGAGCAGTTCTTC	CASSLERTSGSNEQFF
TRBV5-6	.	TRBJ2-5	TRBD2	TGTGCCAGCAGCTTACGTTTCGGGAGGGCCCAAGAGACCCAGTACTTC	CASSLRFGRAQETQYF
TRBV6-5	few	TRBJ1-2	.	TGTGCCAGCACTGACGTGGGCCGGACGGGCTACACCTTC	CASTDVGRTGYTF
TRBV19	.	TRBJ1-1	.	TGTGCCAGTAGCTCCCTGGCCGGTCTCGGGCCTGAAGCTTTCTTT	CASSSLAGLGPEAFF